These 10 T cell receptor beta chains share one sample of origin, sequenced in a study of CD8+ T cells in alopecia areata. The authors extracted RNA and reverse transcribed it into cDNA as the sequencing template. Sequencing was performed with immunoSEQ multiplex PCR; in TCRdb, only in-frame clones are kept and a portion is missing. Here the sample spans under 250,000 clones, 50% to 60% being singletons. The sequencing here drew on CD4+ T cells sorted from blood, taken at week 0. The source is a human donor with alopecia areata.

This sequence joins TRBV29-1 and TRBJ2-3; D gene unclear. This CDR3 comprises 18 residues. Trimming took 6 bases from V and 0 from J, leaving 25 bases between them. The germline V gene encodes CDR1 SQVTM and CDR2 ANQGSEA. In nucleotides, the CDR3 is TGCAGCGTGATCCGTCGGCGGCCGTTCCGAAATAGCACAGATACGCAGTATTTT. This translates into CSVIRRRPFRNSTDTQYF.

CDR3 bases: TGTGCCTGGAGTGTCGGACACCCGAACACTGAAGCTTTCTTT. It translates to CAWSVGHPNTEAFF. V gene TRBV30 combines with J gene TRBJ1-1, with D perhaps matching TRBD1 (5 bases). The length of the CDR3 is 14 residues. Trimming removed 0 bases from V and 1 base from J, with 9 bases in between. The germline V gene has CDR1 GTSNPN and CDR2 SVGIG (reference sequence). The whole variable domain, remainder taken from reference TRBV30 and TRBJ1-1, is SQTIHQWPATLVQPVGSPLSLECTVEGTSNPNLYWYRQAAGRGLQLLFYSVGIGQISSEVPQNLSASRPQDRQFILSSKKLLLSDSGFYLCAWSVGHPNTEAFFGQGTRLTVV.

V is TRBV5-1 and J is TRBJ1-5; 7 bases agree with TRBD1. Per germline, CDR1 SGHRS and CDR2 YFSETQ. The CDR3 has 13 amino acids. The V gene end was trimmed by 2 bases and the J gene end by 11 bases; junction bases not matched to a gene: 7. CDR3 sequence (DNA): TGCGCCAGCAGCTTTACAGGGGCTGGGGCCCAGCATTTT. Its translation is CASSFTGAGAQHF.

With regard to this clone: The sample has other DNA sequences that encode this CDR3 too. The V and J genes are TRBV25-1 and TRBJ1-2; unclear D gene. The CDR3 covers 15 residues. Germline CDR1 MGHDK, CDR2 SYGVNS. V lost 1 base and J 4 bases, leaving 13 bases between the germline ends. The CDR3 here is CASSESEGKGYGYTF. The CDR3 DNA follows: TGTGCCAGCAGTGAATCGGAGGGAAAAGGCTATGGCTACACCTTC.

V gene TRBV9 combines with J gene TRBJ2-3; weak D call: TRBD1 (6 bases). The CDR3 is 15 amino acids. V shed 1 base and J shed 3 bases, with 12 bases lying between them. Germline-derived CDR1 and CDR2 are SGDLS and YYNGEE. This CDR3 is CASSVRTGQTDTQYF. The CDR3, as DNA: TGTGCCAGCAGCGTACGGACGGGACAAACAGATACGCAGTATTTT.

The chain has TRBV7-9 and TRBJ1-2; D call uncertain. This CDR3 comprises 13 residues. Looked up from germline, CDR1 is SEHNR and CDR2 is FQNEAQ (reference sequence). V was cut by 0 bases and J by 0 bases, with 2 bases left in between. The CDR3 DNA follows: TGTGCCAGCAGCTTAGCTTCTAACTATGGCTACACCTTC. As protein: CASSLASNYGYTF.

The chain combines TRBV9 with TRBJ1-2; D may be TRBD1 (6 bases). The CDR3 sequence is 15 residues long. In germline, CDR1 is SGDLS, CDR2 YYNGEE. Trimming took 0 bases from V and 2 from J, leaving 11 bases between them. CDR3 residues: CASSVVAGTNYGYTF. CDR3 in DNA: TGTGCCAGCAGCGTAGTGGCCGGGACAAACTATGGCTACACCTTC.

The CDR3 sequence: CSVGGLIRRDYGYTF. The CDR3 nucleotides read TGCAGCGTTGGGGGGCTGATAAGGAGGGACTATGGCTACACCTTC. V gene TRBV29-1 combines with J gene TRBJ1-2, with D perhaps TRBD1 (6 bases). The CDR3 runs to 15 residues. Germline V gives CDR1 SQVTM, CDR2 ANQGSEA. The V end was cut by 4 bases, the J end by 3 bases, with 18 bases between. Drawing the rest from reference TRBV29-1 and TRBJ1-2, the complete variable domain is SAVISQKPSRDICQRGTSLTIQCQVDSQVTMMFWYRQQPGQSLTLIATANQGSEATYESGFVIDKFPISRPNLTFSTLTVSNMSPEDSSIYLCSVGGLIRRDYGYTFGSGTRLTVV.

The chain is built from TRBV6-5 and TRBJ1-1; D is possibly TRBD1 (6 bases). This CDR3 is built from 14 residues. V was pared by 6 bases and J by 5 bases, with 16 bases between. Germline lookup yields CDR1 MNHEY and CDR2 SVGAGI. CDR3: CASSRPEGGTEAFF. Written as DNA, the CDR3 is TGTGCCAGCAGCCGTCCTGAGGGGGGAACTGAAGCTTTCTTT.

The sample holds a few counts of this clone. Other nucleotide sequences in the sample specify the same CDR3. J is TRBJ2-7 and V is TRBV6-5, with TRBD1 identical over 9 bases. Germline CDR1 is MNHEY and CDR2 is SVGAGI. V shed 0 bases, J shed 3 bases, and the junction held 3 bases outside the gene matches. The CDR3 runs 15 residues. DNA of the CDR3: TGTGCCAGCAGTTACTCCGGGACAGGGTTCTACGAGCAGTACTTC. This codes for CASSYSGTGFYEQYF.